Included here is one T cell receptor beta chain sequence, with context. Trimming removed 4 bases from V and 0 bases from J; junction bases left unmatched: 3. The CDR3 has 14 amino acids. Germline loops: CDR1 GTSNPN, CDR2 SVGIG (reference sequence). Clones were read by immunoSEQ multiplex PCR, and TCRdb kept only the in-frame ones, dropping some. The data show under 250,000 clones, about 86% seen once. The record originates from a study of blood T cell repertoires in COVID-19. This TCR came from a man between 45 and 60 years old with active or convalescent COVID-19. Sequenced material: peripheral blood. The chain joins TRBV30 to TRBJ2-1; TRBD2 aligns across 7 bases. Here the CDR3 reads CAWKGGGSYNEQFF. The CDR3 coding sequence is TGTGCCTGGAAAGGCGGGGGCTCCTACAATGAGCAGTTCTTC.